The 29 T cell receptor beta chains given below trace back to one sample, sequenced in a study of T cells in Graves' hyperthyroidism and ophthalmopathy. Researchers amplified the TCR beta CDR3 regions from RNA transcripts. RT-PCR in the first round (using the HTBI primer set) targeted the TCR CDR3. TCRdb analysed the multiplex PCR reads with MiXCR anew, one entry per CDR3 protein. The sample shows hundreds of thousands of distinct CDR3 sequences, roughly 15% of them seen only once. Sequencing was carried out using blood. These TCRs come from a man aged 18-30 years with Graves' ophthalmopathy.

In the case of this clonotype: This could be a read error, since a much larger clone is one nucleotide away. The genes are TRBV10-3 and TRBJ2-4, with TRBD2 matching over 9 bases. The germline gives CDR1 ENHRY, CDR2 SYGVKD. CDR3 size: 16 residues. Losses at the gene ends were 2 bases for V and 8 bases for J; bases not matched to a gene: 10. This CDR3 is CAISEHLAGRGDIQYF. Here the CDR3 DNA reads TGTGCCATCAGTGAGCATCTAGCGGGACGGGGGGACATTCAGTACTTC.

In this sample, this clonotype turned up a few times. The chain is built from TRBV14 and TRBJ1-2, with a possible D match to TRBD1 (6 bases). The germline gives CDR1 SGHDN, CDR2 FVKESK. The V gene lost 4 bases and the J gene lost 3 bases, with 9 bases spanning the gap. The CDR3 has 13 amino acids. CDR3 residues: CASSRGAHYGYTF. The CDR3 nucleotides are TGTGCCAGCAGCCGGGGGGCCCACTATGGCTACACCTTC.

This chain joins TRBV10-2 and TRBJ1-2; a weak D match, TRBD1 (6 bases). Germline V gives CDR1 WSHSY, CDR2 SAAADI. The germline V and J ends were trimmed by 4 bases and 8 bases, with 14 bases remaining between them. The CDR3 totals 13 residues. The CDR3 loop is CASSGQVGGGYTF. The CDR3 DNA reads TGCGCCAGCAGTGGTCAGGTCGGGGGCGGCTACACCTTC.

This clonotype occurred a few times. This sequence joins TRBV7-2 and TRBJ1-2; possibly TRBD1 for D (6 bases). The germline V gene has CDR1 SGHTA and CDR2 FQGNSA. There are 14 residues in the CDR3. Between the trimmed V and J ends, which lost 1 base and 6 bases, there was a span of 12 bases. This chain's CDR3 is CASSLEQGRNGYTF. In DNA form, the CDR3 reads TGTGCCAGCAGCTTAGAACAGGGCAGGAATGGCTACACCTTC.

The chain's CDR3 is CASSLEGQLPGELFF. In DNA, the CDR3 is TGCGCCAGCAGCTTAGAGGGACAGTTGCCTGGGGAGCTGTTTTTT. J is TRBJ2-2 and V is TRBV5-1, with TRBD1 matching over 7 bases. Germline CDR1 is SGHRS and CDR2 is YFSETQ. J gave up 8 bases and V 2 bases, and 9 bases lay outside the gene matches. The CDR3 extends over 15 amino acids.

This clonotype occurred many times. This chain uses TRBV20-1 with TRBJ2-7; D perhaps matches TRBD1 (5 bases). Trimming removed 3 bases from V and 0 bases from J, with 18 bases in between. CDR3 size: 16 residues. Germline V gene sequence: CDR1 DFQATT, CDR2 SNEGSKA (reference sequence). The CDR3 loop reads CSASDRLSRASYEQYF. CDR3 DNA sequence: TGCAGTGCTAGCGACAGACTTTCAAGGGCCTCCTACGAGCAGTACTTC.

With regard to this clonotype: This clone may be a read error of a much larger clone one base away. J is TRBJ2-7 and V is TRBV7-2, with D tentatively TRBD1 or TRBD2 (6 bases each). The V gene's germline CDR1 is SGHTA and CDR2 FQGNSA. The CDR3 covers 13 residues. The CDR3 nucleotides read TGCGCCAGCAGCCACAGGGACTCCTACGAGGAGTACTTC. This translates into CASSHRDSYEEYF.

This clonotype was seen many times. The chain couples TRBV12-3 or TRBV12-4 to TRBJ2-3; a possible D gene is TRBD1 (7 bases). Trimming cost V 7 bases and J 9 bases, with 11 bases left between them. This CDR3 has 11 amino acids. CDR3 sequence: CASTSGGTQYF. CDR3 nucleotide sequence: TGTGCCAGCACGTCAGGGGGGACGCAGTATTTT.

V is TRBV7-8 and J is TRBJ2-1; 12 bases align to TRBD2. Trimming took 1 base from V and 4 from J; bases not matched to a gene: 8. This CDR3 comprises 18 residues. Germline V gene sequence: CDR1 SGHVS, CDR2 FQNEAQ. The CDR3 spells CASSLGPSGGAFYNEQFF. The CDR3 bases are TGTGCCAGCAGCTTAGGGCCTAGCGGGGGGGCCTTTTACAATGAGCAGTTCTTC.

The V and J genes are TRBV12-5 and TRBJ1-2; tentatively, D is TRBD1 (5 bases). Germline loops: CDR1 LGHNT, CDR2 FRNRAP. V lost 5 bases and J 7 bases, leaving 20 bases between the germline ends. The CDR3 is 15 residues long. CDR3 sequence reads: CASGDQRGLISGYTF. CDR3 sequence (DNA): TGTGCTAGTGGTGACCAGCGGGGCCTTATAAGTGGCTACACCTTC.

This clonotype was counted ten times or more. This chain links TRBV27 with TRBJ1-4; weak D call: TRBD1 (5 bases). In germline, CDR1 is MNHEY, CDR2 SMNVEV (reference sequence). Trimming left V 8 bases short and J 4 bases short, with 14 bases between. This CDR3 is 14 amino acids long. The DNA for the CDR3 is TGTGCCAGCGGACCTGGGGCCCGTAATGAAAAACTGTTTTTT. Translation: CASGPGARNEKLFF.

This clonotype has a count of ten or more. This chain joins TRBV7-8 and TRBJ1-5; D gene uncertain. Germline V gives CDR1 SGHVS, CDR2 FQNEAQ. The CDR3 is made up of 11 amino acids. The V and J ends lost 3 bases and 6 bases respectively, with 3 bases between them. CDR3 loop: CASSFTQPQHF. The CDR3 bases are TGTGCCAGCAGCTTCACTCAGCCCCAGCATTTT.

The chain is built from TRBV6-2 or TRBV6-3 and TRBJ2-1, with TRBD2 matching over 11 bases. CDR1 is MNHEY, CDR2 SVGEGT, per germline. The CDR3 length is 15 residues. V was pared by 6 bases and J by 2 bases, with 3 bases of the junction left unmatched. The CDR3 here is CASSLSGRAYNEQFF. The CDR3 nucleotides are TGTGCCAGCAGCCTTAGCGGGAGGGCCTACAATGAGCAGTTCTTC.

This clonotype was seen ten or more times. V gene TRBV4-1 combines with J gene TRBJ2-3; the D gene is possibly TRBD1 (5 bases). This CDR3 contains 15 residues. V gave up 2 bases and J gave up 8 bases, with 17 bases separating them. From germline, CDR1 is MGHRA and CDR2 YSYEKL. Here the CDR3 reads CASSQWGRLSVTQYF. The CDR3 DNA reads TGCGCCAGCAGCCAATGGGGCCGACTCAGCGTTACGCAGTATTTT.

This clonotype was counted many times. The rearrangement links TRBV2 to TRBJ1-2, with TRBD1 matching 7 bases. The CDR3 is 14 amino acids. The junction had 12 bases not matched to a gene; V was cut back by 9 bases and J by 5 bases. Per germline, CDR1 SNHLY and CDR2 FYNNEI. CDR3 sequence reads: CASEPRDSWYGYTF. As DNA, the CDR3 is TGTGCCAGTGAACCCCGGGACAGCTGGTATGGCTACACCTTC.

This clonotype was observed a single time. A much larger clone is a single base away; this may be a read error. V gene TRBV24-1 combines with J gene TRBJ2-7; TRBD1 aligns across 7 bases. Germline V gene data show CDR1 as KGHDR and CDR2 as SFDVKD. The V gene end was trimmed by 2 bases and the J gene end by 4 bases; junction bases not matched to a gene: 7. The CDR3 has 15 amino acids. CDR3 sequence (DNA): TGTGCCACCAGTGATTCCGGGACAGAGGTTTACGAGCAGTACTTC. Its protein is CATSDSGTEVYEQYF.

The V call is TRBV19, the J call TRBJ1-6, with a possible D match to TRBD1 (6 bases). The CDR3 runs to 12 residues. The V gene's germline CDR1 is LNHDA and CDR2 SQIVND (reference sequence). Trimming stripped 9 bases from V and 6 bases from J, with 9 bases between. In DNA form, the CDR3 reads TGTGCCAGCCAGGGGTTTAATTCACCCCTCCACTTT. It encodes CASQGFNSPLHF.

The sample holds a few counts of this clonotype. With a much larger clone just one base away, this may be a read error. The gene calls are TRBV6-5 and TRBJ2-1; 12 bases match TRBD2. The V and J ends lost 8 bases and 6 bases, in that order; junction bases with no gene match: 5. This CDR3 has 14 amino acids. Germline V gene sequence: CDR1 MNHEY, CDR2 SVGAGI. The CDR3 reads CASGSSGGANEQFF. CDR3 nucleotide sequence: TGTGCCAGCGGTTCTAGCGGGGGGGCCAATGAGCAGTTCTTC.

Many counts were recorded for this clonotype. V is TRBV20-1 and J is TRBJ1-2, with 10 bases aligning to TRBD1. V gave up 5 bases and J gave up 6 bases; unmatched junction bases: 6. Germline CDR1 reads DFQATT; CDR2 reads SNEGSKA (reference sequence). The CDR3 length is 13 residues. CDR3 sequence: CSAVTGGGDGYTF. Here the CDR3 DNA reads TGCAGTGCTGTGACAGGGGGCGGGGATGGCTACACCTTC.

This clonotype was seen only a few times. This rearrangement joins TRBV6-1 to TRBJ2-1, with 11 bases fitting TRBD2. Germline V gene sequence: CDR1 MNHNS, CDR2 SASEGT. V was pared by 6 bases and J by 8 bases, with 9 bases of the junction left unmatched. The CDR3 has 15 amino acids. The CDR3 DNA reads as TGTGCCAGCAGACTAAGACTAGCGGGATTGGATGAGCAGTTCTTC. Residues: CASRLRLAGLDEQFF.

The chain carries TRBV27 and TRBJ1-2, with 11 bases lining up with TRBD1. Germline CDR1 reads MNHEY; CDR2 reads SMNVEV (reference sequence). After removal of 3 bases from V and 7 bases from J, the junction contained 1 base not matched to a gene. This CDR3 has 13 amino acids. In DNA form, the CDR3 reads TGTGCCAGCAGTTTGGGACAGGGGGTTGGCTACACCTTC. Translating gives CASSLGQGVGYTF.

This clonotype was found a few times. The V call is TRBV24-1, the J call TRBJ2-5, with a tentative D call TRBD1 (6 bases). The CDR3 runs 14 residues. The germline V gene has CDR1 KGHDR and CDR2 SFDVKD. The V end lost 4 bases, the J end lost 7 bases, and 15 bases lay between the germline ends. The CDR3 DNA follows: TGTGCCACCAGTGAATGGAGCGAAGGGGGGACCCAGTACTTC. This gives the protein CATSEWSEGGTQYF.

The chain carries TRBV24-1 and TRBJ2-7; D is unresolved. CDR1 and CDR2 from the germline V gene are KGHDR and SFDVKD. Trimming left V 7 bases short and J 0 bases short, with 6 bases between. There are 12 residues in the CDR3. The CDR3 spells CATSQGSYEQYF. In DNA, the CDR3 is TGTGCCACCAGCCAAGGCTCCTACGAGCAGTACTTC.

This clonotype has at least ten counts. The rearrangement links TRBV3-1 to TRBJ2-4; 9 bases are shared with TRBD2. The CDR3 runs 15 residues. Germline CDR1 and CDR2: LGHDT and YNNKEL (reference sequence). With V trimmed by 1 base and J by 8 bases, 6 bases remained unmatched. The CDR3 DNA follows: TGTGCCAGCAGCCAAGGTAGCGGGAGTGTATACATTCAGTACTTC. Translated, it gives CASSQGSGSVYIQYF.

This clonotype was counted at least ten times. The chain recombines TRBV20-1 with TRBJ2-3; 7 bases map to TRBD2. V lost 3 bases to trimming and J lost 1 base; unmatched junction nucleotides: 16. Germline-derived CDR1 and CDR2 are DFQATT and SNEGSKA (reference sequence). The CDR3 runs to 18 residues. The CDR3: CSASHIARISGGTDTQYF. In DNA form, the CDR3 reads TGCAGTGCTAGTCATATAGCAAGGATCAGCGGGGGCACAGATACGCAGTATTTT.

The sample holds many counts of this clonotype. This sequence joins TRBV7-8 and TRBJ2-4; D may be TRBD2 (5 bases). The CDR3 is made up of 14 amino acids. Looked up from germline, CDR1 is SGHVS and CDR2 is FQNEAQ. V was cut by 5 bases and J by 7 bases, with 15 bases left in between. The CDR3 reads CASSPRERRNIQYF. The CDR3 nucleotides are TGTGCCAGCAGCCCAAGGGAGAGGAGGAACATTCAGTACTTC.

There are many counts of this clonotype. The rearrangement joins TRBV27 to TRBJ2-7; D tentatively fits TRBD1 or TRBD2 (5 bases each). This CDR3 has 15 residues. Germline-derived CDR1 and CDR2 are MNHEY and SMNVEV (reference sequence). V was cut by 6 bases and J by 3 bases, with 18 bases left in between. The CDR3 region has the DNA TGTGCCAGCAGCCCCGGGACCCTATGGGACTACGAGCAGTACTTC. Residues: CASSPGTLWDYEQYF.

The V and J genes are TRBV7-2 and TRBJ2-1, with TRBD2 matching over 13 bases. The V segment lost 6 bases and the J segment 6 bases; nucleotides outside the gene matches: 5. The CDR3 length is 15 residues. Germline assignment: CDR1 SGHTA and CDR2 FQGNSA. CDR3 DNA sequence: TGTGCCAGCAGTCTGACTAGCGGGAGGTCCAATGAGCAGTTCTTC. It encodes CASSLTSGRSNEQFF.

This rearrangement joins TRBV3-1 to TRBJ2-6, with D perhaps TRBD1 (6 bases). The CDR3 loop spans 16 amino acids. CDR1 and CDR2 from the germline V gene are LGHDT and YNNKEL (reference sequence). V was shortened by 7 bases and J by 2 bases, with 15 bases between the two germline ends. DNA for the CDR3: TGTGCCAGCACCACAATCACAGGGACTGGGGCCAACGTCCTGACTTTC. Amino acids: CASTTITGTGANVLTF.